The present T cell receptor beta chain was sequenced within a study of shared clonotypes between healthy human individuals. Study in general: CD8 memory received one plate per donor, CD8 naive two, CD4 memory three and CD4 naive three.

Germline CDR1 reads MNHEY; CDR2 reads SMNVEV (reference sequence). The V end was cut by 3 bases, the J end by 2 bases, with 11 bases between. This CDR3 has 15 amino acids. Study conclusions and caveats: Sampling included only blood; tissue repertoires likely differ.

Deep level was the assay's run setting. The table came from immunoSEQ multiplex PCR; TCRdb's copy has only in-frame clones and leaves some out. The sample holds around 370,000 clones, 90% to 98% seen once. This clone was observed a single time. Its target is not known. CCR7-negative CD45RA+ TemRA cells were pooled with CD45RO+ cells for CD8 memory. This receptor was identified in a man under 40 in good health. The chain couples TRBV27 to TRBJ1-5; D gene ambiguous. Sequencing was done on a sample of memory CD8+ T cells sorted from blood. Subset described: CD45RO+ cells pooled with CCR7-negative TemRA cells. The CDR3 sequence: CASSFGASGNQPQHF. The DNA of the CDR3 is TGTGCCAGCAGTTTTGGAGCATCGGGCAATCAGCCCCAGCATTTT.